These T cell receptor beta chains were read from a single sample in a study of blood T cell repertoires in COVID-19. Sequencing used immunoSEQ multiplex PCR; TCRdb keeps in-frame clones, though not all of them. The profile shows 250,000 to 350,000 clones, under 95% of them singletons. The sample consisted of PBMCs or T cells enriched from blood (not recorded which). The receptors were sampled from a woman younger than 45 who had recovered from COVID-19. Each CDR3 is given with its conserved first and last residue. The D gene is left open where the match is weak. The size entry is marked missing in some rows and otherwise reads once, few, many or a size class.

TRBV11-3	NA	TRBJ2-7	NA	TGTGCCAGCAGCGCGCGACAGGAAAGGGCCGAGCAGTACTTC	CASSARQERAEQYF
TRBV19	TRBD1	TRBJ2-7	once	TGTGCCAGTAGTATACTCCCGGGACAGTCCTACGAGCAGTACTTC	CASSILPGQSYEQYF
TRBV19	TRBD1	TRBJ1-2	NA	TGTGCCAGTAGTATTGGGCAGGGGGCGTCGCATGGTGGCTACACCTTC	CASSIGQGASHGGYTF
TRBV28	NA	TRBJ1-2	NA	TGTGCCAGCAAGGACTTTAACTATGGCTACACCTTC	CASKDFNYGYTF
TRBV15	TRBD2	TRBJ2-2	NA	TGTGCCACCAGCAGCGAACTAGCGGGGGTCGGGGAGCTGTTTTTT	CATSSELAGVGELFF
TRBV30	TRBD1	TRBJ1-6	NA	TGTGCCTGGCCCCTCCCGGGACAGGAGTATAATTCACCCCTCCACTTT	CAWPLPGQEYNSPLHF
TRBV6-4	NA	TRBJ2-2	NA	TGTGCCAGCAGTGAGCGGGGACAGCCTAACACCGGGGAGCTGTTTTTT	CASSERGQPNTGELFF
TRBV7-2	TRBD1	TRBJ1-5	NA	TGTGCCAGCAGCACGTCGACAGGGGGCAGACAGCCCCAGCATTTT	CASSTSTGGRQPQHF
TRBV28	NA	TRBJ2-5	NA	TGTGCCAGCAGTTTCTCCCGGGTGGAGAAAGAGACCCAGTACTTC	CASSFSRVEKETQYF
TRBV20-1	TRBD1	TRBJ1-4	once	TGCAGTGCTAGTCGACAGGGAGGCGAAAAACTGTTTTTT	CSASRQGGEKLFF
TRBV28	NA	TRBJ1-5	NA	TGTGCCAGCAGTCCCCAGGGTCACTATCAGCCCCAGCATTTT	CASSPQGHYQPQHF
TRBV2	TRBD2	TRBJ2-1	NA	TGTGCCAGCAGTGTAGCAGCGGGGGGAACGGATGAGCAGTTCTTC	CASSVAAGGTDEQFF
TRBV9	TRBD2	TRBJ2-5	NA	TGTGCCAGTCTCAGCGGGGGGGCCAAGACCCAGTACTTC	CASLSGGAKTQYF
TRBV5-4	TRBD2	TRBJ2-3	few	TGTGCCAGCAGCCCTCCTCGTGGGCTAGCGGGGGTCGGCTCCACAGATACGCAGTATTTT	CASSPPRGLAGVGSTDTQYF
TRBV5-4	TRBD2	TRBJ2-3	once	TGTGCCAGCAGCCTGACTAGCGGGTTGGGCACAGATACGCAGTATTTT	CASSLTSGLGTDTQYF
TRBV29-1	NA	TRBJ1-2	NA	TGCAGCGTTGGGACAGACGGCTACACCTTC	CSVGTDGYTF
TRBV6-2/TRBV6-3	NA	TRBJ2-1	NA	TGTGCCAGCAGTTACCCAATTGGGGGGACTTACAATGAGCAGTTCTTC	CASSYPIGGTYNEQFF
TRBV4-2	NA	TRBJ1-1	NA	TGTGCCAGCGGGGGCGGGAACACTGAAGCTTTCTTT	CASGGGNTEAFF
TRBV5-6	TRBD1	TRBJ2-7	NA	TGTGCCAGCACCGGACAGGGGGCCTACGAGCAGTACTTC	CASTGQGAYEQYF
TRBV14	NA	TRBJ1-1	NA	TGTGCCAGCAGCCCAAGACAGAACACTGAAGCTTTCTTT	CASSPRQNTEAFF
TRBV12-3/TRBV12-4	NA	TRBJ2-3	NA	TGTGCCAGCAGCCCCTCCCCCCCAGATACGCAGTATTTT	CASSPSPPDTQYF
TRBV2	TRBD1	TRBJ1-5	NA	TGTGCCAGCAGCCGACAGGGGAGTAGCAATCAGCCCCAGCATTTT	CASSRQGSSNQPQHF
TRBV2	NA	TRBJ2-5	NA	TGTGCCAACCGGGGAGATCAAGAGACCCAGTACTTC	CANRGDQETQYF
TRBV7-2	NA	TRBJ2-5	once	TGTGCCAGCAGAAGGGGGGGCGGGGTTCGAGAGACCCAGTACTTC	CASRRGGGVRETQYF
TRBV6-5	TRBD2	TRBJ2-7	NA	TGTGCCAGCAGTTACCGGGTAGCGGGGTCCTACGAGCAGTACTTC	CASSYRVAGSYEQYF
TRBV7-8	TRBD1	TRBJ2-7	NA	TGTGCCAGCAGCTTAAGGGGGACAGCATACGAGCAGTACTTC	CASSLRGTAYEQYF
TRBV6-5	TRBD1	TRBJ1-1	NA	TGTGCCAGCAGTCTTGGAGGGACAGGGTTAGCTTTCTTT	CASSLGGTGLAFF
TRBV9	NA	TRBJ2-2	few	TGTGCCAGCAGCGTGAGGGTTGGAGGCGGGGAGCTGTTTTTT	CASSVRVGGGELFF
TRBV10-3	NA	TRBJ2-2	NA	TGTGCCACCGTCGCGGGGACAGCTGACACCGGGGAGCTGTTTTTT	CATVAGTADTGELFF
TRBV5-1	TRBD1	TRBJ2-2	NA	TGCGCCAGCAGCATCGGACAGGTTGGGGGTACCGGGGAGCTGTTTTTT	CASSIGQVGGTGELFF
TRBV28	NA	TRBJ1-1	NA	TGTGCCAGCAGTTTCGGAGGGGCGGGAGCTTTCTTT	CASSFGGAGAFF
TRBV4-1	NA	TRBJ1-1	NA	TGCGCCAGCAGCCAGTTGACAGTAAACACTGAAGCTTTCTTT	CASSQLTVNTEAFF
TRBV5-6	TRBD1	TRBJ1-6	NA	TGTGCCAGCTGGGAACAGGGGAAGGACTCACCCCTCCACTTT	CASWEQGKDSPLHF
TRBV18	TRBD1	TRBJ2-7	NA	TGTGCCAGCTCCCGGGACAGCCCCTCCTACGAGCAGTACTTC	CASSRDSPSYEQYF
TRBV5-4	NA	TRBJ1-1	NA	TGTGCCAGCAGTTACGGGGTAGAGGCTGAAGCTTTCTTT	CASSYGVEAEAFF
TRBV6-6	TRBD1	TRBJ1-4	NA	TGTGCCAGCAAGAGGACAGGTTTTCGGGAAAAACTGTTTTTT	CASKRTGFREKLFF
TRBV5-1	TRBD1	TRBJ1-4	NA	TGCGCCAGCAGCTTGGACGGGACAGGGGAAGAAAAACTGTTTTTT	CASSLDGTGEEKLFF
TRBV19	NA	TRBJ2-5	NA	TGTGCCAGTAGTACCCCCGGGAGTAACCAAGAGACCCAGTACTTC	CASSTPGSNQETQYF
TRBV28	NA	TRBJ1-5	NA	TGTGCCAGCAGTAGAAATAAGGGGGATCAGCCCCAGCATTTT	CASSRNKGDQPQHF
TRBV20-1	NA	TRBJ2-7	NA	TGCAGTGCTAGTCTACCCCATGGCTACGAGCAGTACTTC	CSASLPHGYEQYF
TRBV2	TRBD1	TRBJ2-2	NA	TGTGCCAGCAACGACAGGGGGCCCGGGGAGCTGTTTTTT	CASNDRGPGELFF
TRBV9	NA	TRBJ2-3	NA	TGTGCCAGCAGCGTGAGACCCAGCGGAAGCACAGATACGCAGTATTTT	CASSVRPSGSTDTQYF
TRBV27	TRBD2	TRBJ2-1	NA	TGTGCCAGCAGTTTAGCGGGAGGCAGGTATGAGCAGTTCTTC	CASSLAGGRYEQFF
TRBV11-3	TRBD2	TRBJ2-7	NA	TGTGCCAGCAGCGGGGGACTAGCGGGGGTAGAGCAGTACTTC	CASSGGLAGVEQYF
TRBV27	TRBD1	TRBJ1-2	NA	TGTGCCAGCAGTCTCCGGACAGGACTTACTAACTATGGCTACACCTTC	CASSLRTGLTNYGYTF
TRBV12-3/TRBV12-4	NA	TRBJ2-5	NA	TGTGCCAGCAGTACAGTCAGAAAAGAGACCCAGTACTTC	CASSTVRKETQYF
TRBV7-2	TRBD1	TRBJ1-3	once	TGTGCCAGCAGCTTAGGACAGGGGGCGCTTGGAAACACCATATATTTT	CASSLGQGALGNTIYF
TRBV24-1	TRBD1	TRBJ2-5	NA	TGTGCCACCGGGACAGCAATCCAAGAGACCCAGTACTTC	CATGTAIQETQYF
TRBV9	NA	TRBJ2-3	NA	TGTGCCAGCAGCGAGTCTATGACAGATACGCAGTATTTT	CASSESMTDTQYF
TRBV24-1	TRBD2	TRBJ2-1	NA	TGTGCCACCAGTGATTGGTCTAGCGGGAGAGATATATCCTACAATGAGCAGTTCTTC	CATSDWSSGRDISYNEQFF
TRBV19	NA	TRBJ1-1	NA	TGTGCCAGTAACGACCGGGGCGGGGGCACTGAAGCTTTCTTT	CASNDRGGGTEAFF
TRBV11-3	TRBD1	TRBJ2-5	NA	TGTGCCAGCAGCTCCTGGTCCGCGACAGGGTTTGAAGAGACCCAGTACTTC	CASSSWSATGFEETQYF
TRBV29-1	TRBD2	TRBJ2-5	NA	TGCAGCGCAGGACTAGCGGGAGTCGGGGAGACCCAGTACTTC	CSAGLAGVGETQYF
TRBV19	NA	TRBJ1-3	NA	TGTGCCAGTAGCCCACGCGGATTATCTGGAAACACCATATATTTT	CASSPRGLSGNTIYF
TRBV10-3	TRBD2	TRBJ2-1	NA	TGTGCCACGACGGGGGGAGACCTAATTTACAATGAGCAGTTCTTC	CATTGGDLIYNEQFF
TRBV28	TRBD1	TRBJ1-5	NA	TGTGCCAGCAGTTTGGGACAGAGCAATCAGCCCCAGCATTTT	CASSLGQSNQPQHF
TRBV5-1	NA	TRBJ2-2	NA	TGCGCCAGCAGCTTGGGAGCCCTCAACACCGGGGAGCTGTTTTTT	CASSLGALNTGELFF